This is a list of T cell receptor beta chains from one sample in a study of T cell repertoires in cytomegalovirus infection. No antigens are known for them. TCRdb processed the reads anew with MiXCR; each CDR3 protein has one entry. The sample records approximately 730,000 distinct CDR3 sequences, about 29% being singletons. The source was cultured CD8+ T cells from PBMCs, collected from culture after CMV antigen stimulation. These receptors were taken from a human donor in good health (CMV status not recorded). Some clones in this sample may be carry-over from other donors' samples. CDR3s include the opening cysteine and the closing phenylalanine or tryptophan. The D gene is left open where the match is weak. Rows give clone size only sometimes, using once, few, many, or a class for an expanded clone.

cdr3_length: 15
clone_size: few
d_call: TRBD2
v_call: TRBV7-6
j_call: TRBJ2-2
cdr3_nt: TGTGCCAGCGGACTAGCGGATCTTAACACCGGGGAGCTGTTTTTT
cdr3_aa: CASGLADLNTGELFF

cdr3_length: 18
clone_size: .
d_call: TRBD1
v_call: TRBV19
j_call: TRBJ1-1
cdr3_nt: TGTGCCAGTAGTATAGACCGGGACAGCGATGATCAGAACACTGAAGCTTTCTTT
cdr3_aa: CASSIDRDSDDQNTEAFF

cdr3_length: 14
clone_size: few
d_call: TRBD1
v_call: TRBV19
j_call: TRBJ1-1
cdr3_nt: TGTGCCAGTAGTTCAAGGGGGCTGGACACTGAAGCTTTCTTT
cdr3_aa: CASSSRGLDTEAFF

cdr3_length: 12
clone_size: .
d_call: .
v_call: TRBV10-1
j_call: TRBJ1-1
cdr3_nt: TGCGCCAGCAGTTCGTCCGGGGTTCCAGCTTTCTTT
cdr3_aa: CASSSSGVPAFF

cdr3_length: 15
clone_size: .
d_call: .
v_call: TRBV12-3/TRBV12-4
j_call: TRBJ2-2
cdr3_nt: TGTGCCAGCAGCCTATCGGGACACAACACCGGGGAGCTGTTTTTT
cdr3_aa: CASSLSGHNTGELFF

cdr3_length: 17
clone_size: few
d_call: TRBD1
v_call: TRBV6-5
j_call: TRBJ2-3
cdr3_nt: TGTGCCAGCAGTTACGTCCCCCCGGGACAGGGATTAGATACGCAGTATTTT
cdr3_aa: CASSYVPPGQGLDTQYF

cdr3_length: 11
clone_size: .
d_call: .
v_call: TRBV7-9
j_call: TRBJ1-1
cdr3_nt: TGTGCCAGCAGCCTGGTGTACGAAGCTTTCTTT
cdr3_aa: CASSLVYEAFF

cdr3_length: 15
clone_size: .
d_call: .
v_call: TRBV5-6
j_call: TRBJ2-7
cdr3_nt: TGTGCCAGCAGCTTGGTGGCCAGGGGAATCGGGGAGCAGTACTTC
cdr3_aa: CASSLVARGIGEQYF

cdr3_length: 13
clone_size: .
d_call: .
v_call: TRBV6-5
j_call: TRBJ1-2
cdr3_nt: TGTGCCAGCAGTACGTGGACAGACCACGGCTACACCTTC
cdr3_aa: CASSTWTDHGYTF

cdr3_length: 15
clone_size: many
d_call: .
v_call: TRBV7-6
j_call: TRBJ1-1
cdr3_nt: TGTGCCAGCAGCTTGAGCTACTCGGGGGGCACTGAAGCTTTCTTT
cdr3_aa: CASSLSYSGGTEAFF

cdr3_length: 14
clone_size: .
d_call: .
v_call: TRBV28
j_call: TRBJ1-1
cdr3_nt: TGTGCCAGCACACAAGGGCAGGTGGGCACTGAAGCTTTCTTT
cdr3_aa: CASTQGQVGTEAFF

cdr3_length: 15
clone_size: few
d_call: TRBD1
v_call: TRBV19
j_call: TRBJ2-3
cdr3_nt: TGTGCCAGTAGTAAGGGGGCAGCACGCACAGATACGCAGTATTTT
cdr3_aa: CASSKGAARTDTQYF

cdr3_length: 15
clone_size: .
d_call: .
v_call: TRBV6-2/TRBV6-3
j_call: TRBJ2-1
cdr3_nt: TGTGCCAGCAGTTACAAGGGATACTCCTACAATGAGCAGTTCTTC
cdr3_aa: CASSYKGYSYNEQFF

cdr3_length: 18
clone_size: .
d_call: .
v_call: TRBV15
j_call: TRBJ1-5
cdr3_nt: TGTGCCACCAGCAGAGATCGTTTATGGGATAATAGCAATCAGCCCCAGCATTTT
cdr3_aa: CATSRDRLWDNSNQPQHF

cdr3_length: 15
clone_size: few
d_call: .
v_call: TRBV12-3/TRBV12-4
j_call: TRBJ2-2
cdr3_nt: TGTGCCAGCAGTTTATGGCGGCTGAACACCGGGGAGCTGTTTTTT
cdr3_aa: CASSLWRLNTGELFF

cdr3_length: 17
clone_size: many
d_call: .
v_call: TRBV7-6
j_call: TRBJ2-1
cdr3_nt: TGTGCCAGCAGCTTAGGGTCGGGCGGGGGCATCTACAATGAGCAGTTCTTC
cdr3_aa: CASSLGSGGGIYNEQFF

cdr3_length: 14
clone_size: .
d_call: .
v_call: TRBV2
j_call: TRBJ1-5
cdr3_nt: TGTGCCAGCAGTGAAAGAAGCAGCAATCAGCCCCAGCATTTT
cdr3_aa: CASSERSSNQPQHF

cdr3_length: 13
clone_size: few
d_call: .
v_call: TRBV7-9
j_call: TRBJ2-2
cdr3_nt: TGTGCCAGCCACATACCCGGGTCCGGGGAGCTGTTTTTT
cdr3_aa: CASHIPGSGELFF

cdr3_length: 16
clone_size: .
d_call: .
v_call: TRBV7-7
j_call: TRBJ2-7
cdr3_nt: TGTGCTAGCAGCTTGGAACCGGGGCCCGGGATCCACGAGCAGTACTTC
cdr3_aa: CASSLEPGPGIHEQYF

cdr3_length: 12
clone_size: few
d_call: .
v_call: TRBV2
j_call: TRBJ2-1
cdr3_nt: TGTGCCAGCAAGGTGTCCTACAATGAGCAGTTCTTC
cdr3_aa: CASKVSYNEQFF

cdr3_length: 16
clone_size: .
d_call: TRBD1
v_call: TRBV6-6
j_call: TRBJ1-5
cdr3_nt: TGTGCCAGCAGTTATGCAGACAGGGGAAGCAATCAGCCCCAGCATTTT
cdr3_aa: CASSYADRGSNQPQHF

cdr3_length: 13
clone_size: few
d_call: .
v_call: TRBV29-1
j_call: TRBJ1-1
cdr3_nt: TGCAGCGTTGAATTATTGGGTGGAGCGGAAGCTTTCTTT
cdr3_aa: CSVELLGGAEAFF

cdr3_length: 16
clone_size: few
d_call: TRBD2
v_call: TRBV15
j_call: TRBJ2-3
cdr3_nt: TGTGCCACCTCAAGCGGGGTCCTCTCTAGCACAGATACGCAGTATTTT
cdr3_aa: CATSSGVLSSTDTQYF

cdr3_length: 14
clone_size: few
d_call: .
v_call: TRBV27
j_call: TRBJ1-1
cdr3_nt: TGTGCCAGCGGGGGATCGGGAGGACGGACTGAAGCTTTCTTT
cdr3_aa: CASGGSGGRTEAFF

cdr3_length: 14
clone_size: .
d_call: .
v_call: TRBV6-5
j_call: TRBJ1-2
cdr3_nt: TGTGCCAGCAGCCCTCAGGGGCGTAACTATGGCTACACCTTC
cdr3_aa: CASSPQGRNYGYTF

cdr3_length: 15
clone_size: few
d_call: .
v_call: TRBV19
j_call: TRBJ1-5
cdr3_nt: TGTGCCAGTAGGCCCAGGGCGGCCCTGAATCAGCCCCAGCATTTT
cdr3_aa: CASRPRAALNQPQHF

cdr3_length: 12
clone_size: few
d_call: .
v_call: TRBV27
j_call: TRBJ1-5
cdr3_nt: TGTGCCAGCAAGCCGGGACAAATGCCCCAGCATTTT
cdr3_aa: CASKPGQMPQHF

cdr3_length: 15
clone_size: many
d_call: .
v_call: TRBV7-3
j_call: TRBJ2-5
cdr3_nt: TGTGCCAGCAGCTTAACGTGGGACACCCAAGAGACCCAGTACTTC
cdr3_aa: CASSLTWDTQETQYF

cdr3_length: 15
clone_size: .
d_call: .
v_call: TRBV6-2/TRBV6-3
j_call: TRBJ1-2
cdr3_nt: TGTGCCAGCAGTTACGGTGGACAGCCATCCTATGGCTACACCTTC
cdr3_aa: CASSYGGQPSYGYTF

cdr3_length: 14
clone_size: few
d_call: .
v_call: TRBV27
j_call: TRBJ2-7
cdr3_nt: TGTGCCAGCAGTTTACGGGGCCTTACCTACGAGCAGTACTTC
cdr3_aa: CASSLRGLTYEQYF

cdr3_length: 16
clone_size: few
d_call: .
v_call: TRBV6-2/TRBV6-3
j_call: TRBJ2-1
cdr3_nt: TGTGCCAGCAGTCCTGAGGACGGTGGGCCCTACAATGAGCAGTTCTTC
cdr3_aa: CASSPEDGGPYNEQFF

cdr3_length: 15
clone_size: many
d_call: TRBD2
v_call: TRBV7-6
j_call: TRBJ2-1
cdr3_nt: TGTGCCAGCAGCCCCACTAGCGGGGATTACAATGAGCAGTTCTTC
cdr3_aa: CASSPTSGDYNEQFF

cdr3_length: 15
clone_size: .
d_call: .
v_call: TRBV13
j_call: TRBJ1-1
cdr3_nt: TGTGCCAGCAGCTTAGAGGGCAAGGGTATGGGTGAAGCTTTCTTT
cdr3_aa: CASSLEGKGMGEAFF

cdr3_length: 14
clone_size: few
d_call: TRBD1
v_call: TRBV27
j_call: TRBJ1-2
cdr3_nt: TGTGCCAGCAGTACCGGGACAGGGATTAGTGGCTACACCTTC
cdr3_aa: CASSTGTGISGYTF

cdr3_length: 15
clone_size: many
d_call: TRBD1
v_call: TRBV27
j_call: TRBJ1-2
cdr3_nt: TGTGCCAGCAGTCCGGGGACAGGGAAGAACTATGGCTACACCTTC
cdr3_aa: CASSPGTGKNYGYTF

cdr3_length: 16
clone_size: .
d_call: TRBD1
v_call: TRBV5-5
j_call: TRBJ2-2
cdr3_nt: TGTGCCAGCAGCCCCGCGGGACAGGGGGTCCCCGGGGAGCTGTTTTTT
cdr3_aa: CASSPAGQGVPGELFF

cdr3_length: 15
clone_size: few
d_call: .
v_call: TRBV2
j_call: TRBJ1-2
cdr3_nt: TGTGCCAGCAGTGTTTTTCGGGGGTCGAACTATGGCTACACCTTC
cdr3_aa: CASSVFRGSNYGYTF

cdr3_length: 11
clone_size: .
d_call: .
v_call: TRBV6-4
j_call: TRBJ1-2
cdr3_nt: TGTGCCAGCCGGGGGTACTATGGCTACACCTTC
cdr3_aa: CASRGYYGYTF

cdr3_length: 14
clone_size: .
d_call: TRBD1
v_call: TRBV27
j_call: TRBJ2-5
cdr3_nt: TGTGCCAGCAGGGCCGGGACAGGGGTGGAGACCCAGTACTTC
cdr3_aa: CASRAGTGVETQYF

cdr3_length: 16
clone_size: .
d_call: .
v_call: TRBV6-2/TRBV6-3
j_call: TRBJ1-1
cdr3_nt: TGTGCCAGCAGTCCCCCGCGGTTCCCCAGGGGCACTGAAGCTTTCTTT
cdr3_aa: CASSPPRFPRGTEAFF

cdr3_length: 13
clone_size: .
d_call: TRBD1
v_call: TRBV7-9
j_call: TRBJ1-1
cdr3_nt: TGTGCCAGCAGCTTAGCGCAAAACAGGGGAGCTTTCTTT
cdr3_aa: CASSLAQNRGAFF

cdr3_length: 14
clone_size: .
d_call: TRBD1
v_call: TRBV12-3/TRBV12-4
j_call: TRBJ2-3
cdr3_nt: TGTGCCAGCAGTTTAAGGACCAGGACAGGCACGCAGTATTTT
cdr3_aa: CASSLRTRTGTQYF

cdr3_length: 17
clone_size: .
d_call: TRBD1
v_call: TRBV4-1
j_call: TRBJ1-1
cdr3_nt: TGCGCCAGCAGCCAGATGGGACAGGGAGTTAGGAACACTGAAGCTTTCTTT
cdr3_aa: CASSQMGQGVRNTEAFF

cdr3_length: 17
clone_size: .
d_call: TRBD2
v_call: TRBV19
j_call: TRBJ2-1
cdr3_nt: TGTGCCAGTAGTATACTCCGGCCTAGCGGGGGGGACAATGAGCAGTTCTTC
cdr3_aa: CASSILRPSGGDNEQFF

cdr3_length: 12
clone_size: few
d_call: .
v_call: TRBV6-5
j_call: TRBJ1-1
cdr3_nt: TGTGCCAGCAGTTACGCGGACACTGAAGCTTTCTTT
cdr3_aa: CASSYADTEAFF

cdr3_length: 13
clone_size: many
d_call: TRBD1
v_call: TRBV7-2
j_call: TRBJ2-2
cdr3_nt: TGTGCCAGCAGCTCACAGGGGTTCGGGGAGCTGTTTTTT
cdr3_aa: CASSSQGFGELFF

cdr3_length: 16
clone_size: .
d_call: .
v_call: TRBV6-1
j_call: TRBJ2-7
cdr3_nt: TGTGCCAGCAGTGAAGCGAGGGGACACGGACTCCACGAGCAGTACTTC
cdr3_aa: CASSEARGHGLHEQYF

cdr3_length: 12
clone_size: .
d_call: .
v_call: TRBV29-1
j_call: TRBJ1-1
cdr3_nt: TGCAGCGTTGAAACCGCCGGGCCTGAAGCTTTCTTT
cdr3_aa: CSVETAGPEAFF